This entry is about one T cell receptor (beta chain). These data come from a study of cytomegalovirus exposure and HLA in healthy donors. The PCR used 60 Vbeta and 13 Jbeta primers. Sequencing used immunoSEQ multiplex PCR; TCRdb keeps in-frame clones, though not all of them. The table lists about 93,000 clones, approximately 68% of them singletons. Trimming shortened V by 0 bases and J by 2 bases, and 4 bases separated the two germline ends. This CDR3 is built from 12 residues. CDR1 is SQVTM, CDR2 ANQGSEA, per germline. Sequenced sample: PBMCs. The V gene is TRBV29-1, the J gene TRBJ1-1; D gene uncertain. The receptor was derived from a boy aged 5-17 years in good health and CMV-seropositive. The CDR3: CSVEDGNTEAFF. In nucleotides, the CDR3 is TGCAGCGTTGAAGATGGCAACACTGAAGCTTTCTTT.